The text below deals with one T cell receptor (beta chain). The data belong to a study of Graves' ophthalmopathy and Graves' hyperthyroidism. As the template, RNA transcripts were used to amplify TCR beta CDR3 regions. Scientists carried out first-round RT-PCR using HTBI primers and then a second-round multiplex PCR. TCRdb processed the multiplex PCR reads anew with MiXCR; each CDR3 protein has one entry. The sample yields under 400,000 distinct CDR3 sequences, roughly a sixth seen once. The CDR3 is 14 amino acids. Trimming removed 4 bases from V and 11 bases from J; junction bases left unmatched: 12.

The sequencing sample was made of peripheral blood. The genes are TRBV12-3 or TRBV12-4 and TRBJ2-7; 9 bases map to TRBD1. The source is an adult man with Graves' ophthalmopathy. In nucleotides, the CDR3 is TGTGCCAGCAGTTCCTTCGACAGGGGGAATACCAAGTACTTC. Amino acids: CASSSFDRGNTKYF.